A single sample gave rise to the 23 T cell receptor beta chains below, sequenced in a study of shared clonotypes between healthy human individuals. The protocol was immunoSEQ multiplex PCR, while the TCRdb copy is restricted to in-frame clones and leaves out a portion. The table lists more than 500,000 clones, about 96% of them singletons, with about 0.059% in the top ten. Material: naive CD4+ T cells sorted from blood. Indicated subset: CD45RA+ positively selected. Every receptor here comes from a woman in her twenties or thirties in good health.

The chain employs TRBV5-1 and TRBJ2-7, with 9 positions matching TRBD1. V lost 0 bases and J lost 4; bases outside the gene matches: 5. This CDR3 has 15 amino acids. CDR1 SGHRS and CDR2 YFSETQ come from the germline V gene. The CDR3 DNA sequence: TGCGCCAGCAGCTTGGCTCCGGACAGGGGATACGAGCAGTACTTC. This sequence encodes CASSLAPDRGYEQYF.

For the CDR3, the DNA is TGTGCCAGCTCGCAGGGACAGGGAAATAGCAATCAGCCCCAGCATTTT. It translates to CASSQGQGNSNQPQHF. This chain connects TRBV18 to TRBJ1-5; TRBD1 matches at 9 bases. Germline CDR1 KGHSH, CDR2 LQKENI. V shed 6 bases, J shed 0 bases, and the junction held 6 bases outside the gene matches. The CDR3 totals 16 residues.

The rearrangement links TRBV27 to TRBJ1-2, with TRBD1 identical over 12 bases. CDR1 is MNHEY and CDR2 is SMNVEV in the germline V gene (reference sequence). The junction had 14 bases not matched to a gene; V was cut back by 8 bases and J by 1 base. The length of the CDR3 is 18 residues. This chain's CDR3 is CASGTKTGTGGHNYGYTF. The CDR3 nucleotides read TGTGCCAGCGGCACCAAAACCGGGACAGGGGGCCATAACTATGGCTACACCTTC.

Note on this clone: This sample also contains other DNA sequences that code for the same CDR3. This chain links TRBV28 with TRBJ2-7; no firm D call. V was pared by 2 bases and J by 3 bases, with 5 bases between. The CDR3 totals 12 residues. Per germline, CDR1 MDHEN and CDR2 SYDVKM. CDR3 protein: CASSLLGYEQYF. CDR3 nucleotides: TGTGCCAGCAGTTTACTGGGCTACGAGCAGTACTTC.

The rearrangement links TRBV30 to TRBJ1-4; D perhaps matches TRBD1 (5 bases). Deletions cut 2 bases from V and 3 bases from J, with 13 bases between. CDR1 GTSNPN and CDR2 SVGIG come from the germline V gene (reference sequence). The CDR3 spans 15 residues. The CDR3 DNA sequence: TGTGCCTGGAGTACCTGGGGGACGGCTAATGAAAAACTGTTTTTT. Encoded protein: CAWSTWGTANEKLFF.

The count of this clone is one. The genes are TRBV2 and TRBJ2-7, with TRBD1 matching over 8 bases. Germline lookup yields CDR1 SNHLY and CDR2 FYNNEI. Losses at the gene ends were 2 bases for V and 5 bases for J; bases not matched to a gene: 8. The CDR3 covers 15 residues. In nucleotides, the CDR3 is TGTGCCAGCAGTGAATCAACTGACAGGGGCCACGAGCAGTACTTC. This gives the protein CASSESTDRGHEQYF.

This clone was seen just once. The chain uses TRBV6-5 and TRBJ2-2, with D perhaps TRBD1 (5 bases). This CDR3 has 14 residues. The V gene's germline CDR1 is MNHEY and CDR2 SVGAGI. V was cut by 4 bases and J by 3 bases, with 9 bases left in between. The CDR3 DNA reads TGTGCCAGCAGTTCTAGGGGTTACACCGGGGAGCTGTTTTTT. The encoded protein is CASSSRGYTGELFF.

The V call is TRBV19, the J call TRBJ1-1; D is unclear. The CDR3 sequence is 12 residues long. V was cut by 7 bases and J by 1 base, with 7 bases left in between. The germline V gene has CDR1 LNHDA and CDR2 SQIVND (reference sequence). The CDR3 loop is CASKTGNTEAFF. CDR3 coding DNA: TGTGCCAGTAAGACGGGGAACACTGAAGCTTTCTTT.

Worth noting for this clone: Other DNA sequences in this specimen translate into the identical CDR3. This chain joins TRBV7-9 and TRBJ2-7, with D possibly TRBD1 on 6 matching bases. CDR3 length: 12 residues. V was cut by 5 bases and J by 4 bases, with 9 bases left in between. Germline V gene sequence: CDR1 SEHNR, CDR2 FQNEAQ (reference sequence). CDR3 nucleotides: TGTGCCAGCAGCGCACAGGGTTACGAGCAGTACTTC. Translation: CASSAQGYEQYF.

This chain links TRBV4-3 with TRBJ2-1; D gene ambiguous. V was clipped by 4 bases and J by 12 bases, with 10 bases between them. CDR3 length: 11 amino acids. Per germline, CDR1 LGHNA and CDR2 YSLEER. DNA of the CDR3: TGCGCCAGCAGCCGCGAGTTGGTGCAGTTCTTC. The encoded protein is CASSRELVQFF.

V and J are TRBV27 and TRBJ2-2; TRBD2 matches 9 bases. V lost 6 bases and J lost 3; bases outside the gene matches: 8. CDR1 and CDR2 (germline): MNHEY, SMNVEV (reference sequence). The CDR3 has 16 residues. CDR3 region: CASRSREGDYTGELFF. CDR3 DNA sequence: TGTGCCAGCAGATCGCGGGAGGGGGATTACACCGGGGAGCTGTTTTTT.

The V call is TRBV19, the J call TRBJ1-2, with TRBD1 matching over 8 bases. The ends lost 3 bases at V and 4 bases at J; junction bases unmatched: 13. The CDR3 loop spans 17 amino acids. Germline CDR1 and CDR2: LNHDA and SQIVND (reference sequence). The CDR3 protein is CASSIPSRQGYLYGYTF. The CDR3 DNA is TGTGCCAGTAGTATCCCCTCCCGACAGGGGTACCTCTATGGCTACACCTTC.

V gene TRBV5-1 combines with J gene TRBJ2-2; 9 nucleotides match TRBD1. The germline V gene has CDR1 SGHRS and CDR2 YFSETQ. The V segment lost 4 bases and the J segment 4 bases; nucleotides outside the gene matches: 8. The CDR3 covers 16 residues. The DNA for the CDR3 is TGCGCCAGCAGCCCGGCACAGGGGGCACCCACCGGGGAGCTGTTTTTT. Its translation: CASSPAQGAPTGELFF.

With respect to this clone: Relative to the germline gene, one junction end is altered; a read error may explain this. The CDR3 reads CAGSSDLTSTDTQYF. The DNA for the CDR3 is TGTGCCGGCAGCTCGGACTTAACTAGCACAGATACGCAGTATTTT. The chain carries TRBV5-4 and TRBJ2-3; perhaps TRBD2 as D (5 bases). Germline V gene sequence: CDR1 SGHNT, CDR2 YYREEE (reference sequence). The CDR3 is 15 residues long.

This chain joins TRBV9 and TRBJ2-2; D is uncertain. The V and J ends lost 0 bases and 8 bases respectively, with 8 bases between them. CDR1 is SGDLS, CDR2 YYNGEE, per germline. The CDR3 runs to 13 residues. The DNA for the CDR3 is TGTGCCAGCAGCGTAGCCGTGATGGGGGAGCTGTTTTTT. This translates into CASSVAVMGELFF.

The genes are TRBV30 and TRBJ1-4; possible D gene TRBD1, 6 bases. Between the trimmed V and J ends, which lost 4 bases and 7 bases, there was a span of 13 bases. CDR1 GTSNPN and CDR2 SVGIG come from the germline V gene (reference sequence). The CDR3 loop spans 13 amino acids. CDR3 region: CAWTRGIGEKLFF. CDR3 coding DNA: TGTGCCTGGACAAGGGGGATAGGTGAAAAACTGTTTTTT. The complete variable domain, with remaining parts taken from reference TRBV30 and TRBJ1-4, reads SQTIHQWPATLVQPVGSPLSLECTVEGTSNPNLYWYRQAAGRGLQLLFYSVGIGQISSEVPQNLSASRPQDRQFILSSKKLLLSDSGFYLCAWTRGIGEKLFFGSGTQLSVL.

CDR3 in DNA: TGTGCCAGCAGCTTAATTAGCGGGGTTGAGCAGTTCTTC. Amino acids: CASSLISGVEQFF. V and J are TRBV7-9 and TRBJ2-1; 8 bases fit TRBD2. This CDR3 contains 13 residues. Unmatched junction bases numbered 3, after V lost 2 bases and J lost 9 bases. Germline lookup yields CDR1 SEHNR and CDR2 FQNEAQ (reference sequence).

The genes are TRBV6-5 and TRBJ2-3; no clear D. This CDR3 has 16 residues. Germline V gene lookup returns CDR1 MNHEY and CDR2 SVGAGI. Trimming took off 0 bases at V and 0 bases at J, with 10 bases between the two ends. The CDR3 nucleotides read TGTGCCAGCAGTTACTCAGTGGCCTCTAGCACAGATACGCAGTATTTT. As protein: CASSYSVASSTDTQYF.

The rearrangement joins TRBV2 to TRBJ1-1; TRBD1 might be the D (5 bases). Trimming took off 6 bases at V and 11 bases at J, with 19 bases between the two ends. There are 13 residues in the CDR3. The germline V gene encodes CDR1 SNHLY and CDR2 FYNNEI. CDR3 in amino acids: CASRPGGGIGAFF. Here the CDR3 DNA reads TGTGCCAGCAGGCCGGGCGGGGGTATAGGCGCTTTCTTT.

CDR3 sequence (DNA): TGCGCCAGCAGCCGCCCCGGGACGAACACTGAAGCTTTCTTT. This encodes CASSRPGTNTEAFF. V is TRBV4-1 and J is TRBJ1-1; D possibly corresponds to TRBD1 (5 bases). V was shortened by 4 bases and J by 1 base, with 10 bases between the two germline ends. Germline CDR1 MGHRA, CDR2 YSYEKL. There are 14 residues in the CDR3.

The chain has TRBV5-1 and TRBJ2-3, with D possibly being TRBD2 (5 bases). The CDR3 covers 17 residues. Trimming cost V 4 bases and J 0 bases, with 18 bases left between them. Germline-derived CDR1 and CDR2 are SGHRS and YFSETQ. The CDR3 spells CASSARTPVASTDTQYF. CDR3 DNA: TGCGCCAGCAGCGCCCGGACTCCGGTCGCTAGCACAGATACGCAGTATTTT.

The chain combines TRBV6-6 with TRBJ2-7; 8 positions match TRBD1. The V gene's germline CDR1 is MNHNY and CDR2 SVGAGI (reference sequence). This CDR3 region has 14 residues. J lost 6 bases, V lost 7 bases, and 11 bases had no gene match. The DNA of the CDR3 is TGTGCCAGCACCTTCCGGAGGGACAGGAGCGAGCAGTACTTC. Amino acids: CASTFRRDRSEQYF.

The sample holds one count of this clone. This CDR3 reads CASSILGQGSSGANVLTF. For the CDR3, the DNA is TGTGCCAGCAGTATTTTAGGACAGGGTTCCTCTGGGGCCAACGTCCTGACTTTC. The V call is TRBV28, the J call TRBJ2-6, with 8 bases aligning to TRBD1. In germline, CDR1 is MDHEN, CDR2 SYDVKM. The CDR3 totals 18 residues. The J segment lost 0 bases and the V segment lost 5 bases, leaving 9 bases of the junction unmatched.